The rows below give T cell receptor beta chains drawn from one sample of a study of CD8 T cells in Susac syndrome. TCRdb analysed the immunoSEQ multiplex PCR reads with MiXCR anew, one entry per CDR3 protein. The sample contains some 120,000 distinct CDR3 sequences, under 95% of which appear only once. Sequenced input: CD8+ T cells from PBMCs. Receptor source: a human donor with multiple sclerosis. The CDR3 runs from the conserved cysteine through the conserved F or W. A D gene is named only where the DNA matches it firmly. Some rows mark clone size as missing; the rest say once, few, many or name a class of expanded clone.

length,size,D,J,V,CDR3,DNA
14,.,.,TRBJ2-7,TRBV15,CATSRVSGRNEQYF,TGTGCCACCAGCAGAGTGTCAGGGAGAAACGAGCAGTACTTC
16,.,.,TRBJ2-2,TRBV24-1,CATSDSPGLNTGELFF,TGTGCCACCAGTGATTCCCCGGGACTCAACACCGGGGAGCTGTTTTTT
14,once,TRBD1,TRBJ2-7,TRBV5-1,CASSFWQGANEQYF,TGCGCCAGCAGCTTCTGGCAGGGGGCGAATGAGCAGTACTTC
15,.,.,TRBJ2-3,TRBV6-5,CASSFGPEGTDTQYF,TGTGCCAGCAGCTTCGGACCAGAGGGGACAGATACGCAGTATTTT
15,.,.,TRBJ2-7,TRBV30,CAWSPPADRVYEQYF,TGTGCCTGGAGCCCCCCGGCAGACCGAGTCTACGAGCAGTACTTC
15,.,.,TRBJ2-1,TRBV24-1,CATSDSVGGADEQFF,TGTGCCACCAGTGATTCGGTAGGTGGTGCGGATGAGCAGTTCTTC
11,.,.,TRBJ1-2,TRBV20-1,CSARDQGGYTF,TGCAGTGCTAGAGATCAAGGCGGCTACACCTTC
14,.,.,TRBJ2-7,TRBV7-9,CASSPKAGLYEQYF,TGTGCCAGCAGCCCGAAGGCCGGCCTCTACGAGCAGTACTTC
15,.,.,TRBJ2-3,TRBV5-1,CASSSLGAVTDTQYF,TGCGCCAGCAGCTCCCTAGGGGCGGTCACAGATACGCAGTATTTT
12,.,.,TRBJ1-5,TRBV19,CAGGAGSWPQHF,TGTGCCGGGGGGGCAGGGTCATGGCCCCAGCATTTT
13,.,.,TRBJ1-2,TRBV3-1,CASSQPANYGYTF,TGTGCCAGCAGCCAACCCGCTAACTATGGCTACACCTTC
17,.,.,TRBJ1-6,TRBV3-1,CASSQEELSSYNSPLHF,TGTGCCAGCAGCCAAGAAGAGTTGAGCTCCTATAATTCACCCCTCCACTTT
16,once,.,TRBJ2-1,TRBV2,CASSDPRDTTHNEQFF,TGTGCCAGCAGTGATCCCCGGGACACCACTCACAATGAGCAGTTCTTC
15,.,.,TRBJ2-1,TRBV7-2,CASSLVAGTYNEQFF,TGTGCCAGCAGCTTAGTCGCGGGGACTTACAATGAGCAGTTCTTC
15,.,.,TRBJ2-1,TRBV4-3,CASSQDYTPYNEQFF,TGCGCCAGCAGCCAAGATTACACTCCCTACAATGAGCAGTTCTTC
15,.,.,TRBJ2-6,TRBV28,CASSFLGTGANVLTF,TGTGCCAGCAGTTTTTTAGGGACTGGGGCCAACGTCCTGACTTTC
12,.,.,TRBJ1-2,TRBV29-1,CSVVWPDYGYTF,TGCAGCGTTGTCTGGCCGGACTATGGCTACACCTTC
12,.,.,TRBJ1-1,TRBV6-2/TRBV6-3,CASSYRVTEAFF,TGTGCCAGCAGTTACAGGGTCACTGAAGCTTTCTTT
14,.,.,TRBJ1-5,TRBV5-6,CASSYRDSNQPQHF,TGTGCCAGCAGCTACCGGGACAGCAATCAGCCCCAGCATTTT
14,.,TRBD1,TRBJ2-5,TRBV29-1,CSVEGTGEQETQYF,TGCAGCGTTGAAGGGACAGGGGAACAAGAGACCCAGTACTTC
17,once,.,TRBJ2-1,TRBV3-1,CASSQGRGFNLYNEQFF,TGTGCCAGCAGCCAGGGAAGAGGGTTCAATTTATACAATGAGCAGTTCTTC
18,.,.,TRBJ1-1,TRBV19,CASSISGGIFRSNTEAFF,TGTGCCAGTAGTATATCGGGGGGCATTTTCCGTTCGAACACTGAAGCTTTCTTT
11,.,.,TRBJ2-7,TRBV29-1,CSVEDNFEQYF,TGCAGCGTTGAAGATAATTTTGAGCAGTACTTC
16,once,TRBD2,TRBJ2-1,TRBV7-9,CASSFRAGGPDEEQFF,TGTGCCAGCAGCTTCCGAGCGGGAGGGCCAGATGAGGAGCAGTTCTTC
13,.,.,TRBJ2-7,TRBV27,CASSLAESYEQYF,TGTGCCAGCAGTTTAGCGGAGTCCTACGAGCAGTACTTC
17,once,.,TRBJ2-3,TRBV5-4,CASSPGQNLMSTDTQYF,TGTGCCAGCAGTCCTGGACAGAACCTTATGAGCACAGATACGCAGTATTTT
15,.,.,TRBJ2-2,TRBV27,CASSFWGALTGELFF,TGTGCCAGCAGTTTCTGGGGGGCGCTTACCGGGGAGCTGTTTTTT
16,.,.,TRBJ2-3,TRBV4-2,CASSQVASSRADTQYF,TGTGCCAGCAGCCAGGTTGCCTCTTCTCGAGCCGATACGCAGTATTTT
14,.,.,TRBJ2-5,TRBV10-3,CAISDPMSVETQYF,TGTGCCATCAGTGACCCGATGAGCGTCGAGACCCAGTACTTC
19,.,TRBD1,TRBJ2-6,TRBV5-1,CASSWNDRGSSVRANVLTF,TGCGCCAGCAGCTGGAACGACAGGGGCTCCTCTGTTCGTGCCAACGTCCTGACTTTC
15,.,TRBD2,TRBJ2-3,TRBV30,CAWSRLAGVGDTQYF,TGTGCCTGGAGTAGACTAGCGGGAGTTGGAGATACGCAGTATTTT
13,.,.,TRBJ2-7,TRBV15,CATSGRRGYEQYF,TGTGCCACCAGCGGGAGGAGGGGCTACGAGCAGTACTTC
14,.,TRBD2,TRBJ2-2,TRBV27,CATAPGGSPGELFF,TGTGCCACCGCCCCAGGCGGGAGCCCCGGGGAGCTGTTTTTT
14,.,TRBD1,TRBJ1-4,TRBV3-1,CASSATRGNEKLFF,TGTGCCAGCAGCGCGACCAGGGGGAATGAAAAACTGTTTTTT
15,.,TRBD2,TRBJ2-3,TRBV4-1,CASSQDRLAGDTQYF,TGCGCCAGCAGCCAAGATCGACTAGCGGGAGATACGCAGTATTTT
17,.,.,TRBJ1-3,TRBV20-1,CSARWAPDGHSGNTIYF,TGCAGTGCTAGATGGGCCCCCGACGGTCACTCTGGAAACACCATATATTTT
17,.,TRBD2,TRBJ2-1,TRBV19,CASSIPLGLGVYNEQFF,TGTGCCAGTAGTATTCCCCTGGGACTAGGGGTGTACAATGAGCAGTTCTTC
14,.,.,TRBJ2-2,TRBV16,CASSQFGGTGELFF,TGTGCCAGCAGCCAATTTGGCGGCACCGGGGAGCTGTTTTTT
11,.,.,TRBJ2-1,TRBV29-1,CSVETYNEQFF,TGCAGCGTTGAAACCTACAATGAGCAGTTCTTC
14,.,TRBD2,TRBJ2-3,TRBV9,CASSTSGREDTQYF,TGTGCCAGCAGCACTAGCGGGAGAGAGGATACGCAGTATTTT
15,.,.,TRBJ2-3,TRBV9,CASSTSADRWDTQYF,TGTGCCAGCAGCACCTCAGCGGACCGATGGGATACGCAGTATTTT
11,.,.,TRBJ1-1,TRBV29-1,CSGQDNTEAFF,TGCAGCGGACAGGACAACACTGAAGCTTTCTTT
15,.,TRBD1,TRBJ2-2,TRBV28,CASSTGQRNTGELFF,TGTGCCAGCAGCACGGGACAGAGGAACACCGGGGAGCTGTTTTTT
14,.,.,TRBJ2-1,TRBV2,CASSDGLNYNEQFF,TGTGCCAGCAGTGACGGACTAAACTACAATGAGCAGTTCTTC
13,.,TRBD1,TRBJ1-1,TRBV19,CATSGQVGTEAFF,TGTGCCACCTCGGGACAGGTTGGCACTGAAGCTTTCTTT
16,.,TRBD2,TRBJ2-7,TRBV13,CASSPSLAGPSYEQYF,TGTGCCAGCAGCCCTTCCCTAGCGGGGCCCTCCTACGAGCAGTACTTC
15,.,TRBD2,TRBJ2-4,TRBV19,CASSISTSEENIQYF,TGTGCCAGTAGTATCTCGACTAGCGAGGAAAACATTCAGTACTTC
15,.,.,TRBJ2-2,TRBV12-3/TRBV12-4,CASTPLRIQTGELFF,TGTGCCAGCACCCCATTGAGGATTCAGACCGGGGAGCTGTTTTTT
14,.,.,TRBJ1-2,TRBV4-1,CASSQVGATLGYTF,TGCGCCAGCAGCCAAGTGGGGGCTACACTTGGCTACACCTTC
12,.,.,TRBJ2-1,TRBV29-1,CSVPLDYNEQFF,TGCAGCGTTCCCCTAGATTACAATGAGCAGTTCTTC
15,.,.,TRBJ1-1,TRBV20-1,CSARDLYGMNTEAFF,TGCAGTGCTAGAGATCTTTACGGAATGAACACTGAAGCTTTCTTT
14,.,TRBD2,TRBJ2-7,TRBV27,CASGLAGAQHEQYF,TGTGCCAGCGGCCTAGCGGGAGCCCAGCACGAGCAGTACTTC
14,.,.,TRBJ2-7,TRBV19,CASSIGASSYEQYF,TGTGCCAGTAGTATAGGAGCGAGCTCCTACGAGCAGTACTTC
14,.,TRBD1,TRBJ2-7,TRBV19,CASSMGTGSYEQYF,TGTGCCAGTAGTATGGGGACAGGATCCTACGAGCAGTACTTC
9,.,.,TRBJ2-1,TRBV23-1,CASRSCEFF,TGCGCCAGCAGATCGTGTGAGTTCTTC
15,.,.,TRBJ2-4,TRBV20-1,CSARAGSMLANIQYF,TGCAGTGCTAGAGCCGGGTCGATGCTTGCAAACATTCAGTACTTC